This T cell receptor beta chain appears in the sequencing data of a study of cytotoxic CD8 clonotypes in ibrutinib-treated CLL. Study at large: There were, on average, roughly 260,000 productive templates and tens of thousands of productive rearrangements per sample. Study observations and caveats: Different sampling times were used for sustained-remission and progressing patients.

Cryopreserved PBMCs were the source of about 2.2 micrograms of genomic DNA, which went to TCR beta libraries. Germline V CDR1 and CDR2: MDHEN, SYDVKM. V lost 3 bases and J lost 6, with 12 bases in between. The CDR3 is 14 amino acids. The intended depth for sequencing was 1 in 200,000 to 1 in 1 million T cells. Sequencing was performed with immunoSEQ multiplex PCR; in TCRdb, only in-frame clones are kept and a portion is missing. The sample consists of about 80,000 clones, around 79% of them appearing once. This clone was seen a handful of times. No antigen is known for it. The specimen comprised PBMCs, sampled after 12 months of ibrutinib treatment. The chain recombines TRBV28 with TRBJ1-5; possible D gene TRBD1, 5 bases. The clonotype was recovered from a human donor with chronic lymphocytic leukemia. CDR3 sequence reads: CASSLGRVGQPQHF. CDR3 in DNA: TGTGCCAGCAGTTTGGGCAGGGTGGGTCAGCCCCAGCATTTT.